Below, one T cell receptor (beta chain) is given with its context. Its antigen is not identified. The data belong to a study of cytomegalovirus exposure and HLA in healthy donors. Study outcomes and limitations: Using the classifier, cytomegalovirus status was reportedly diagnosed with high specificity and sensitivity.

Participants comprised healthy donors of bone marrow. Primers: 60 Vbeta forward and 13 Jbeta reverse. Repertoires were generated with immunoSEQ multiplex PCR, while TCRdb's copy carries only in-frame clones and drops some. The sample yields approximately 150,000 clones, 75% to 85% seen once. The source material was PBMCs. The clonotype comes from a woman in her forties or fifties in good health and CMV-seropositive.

CDR3 loop: CASGLSLAGETQYF. Here the CDR3 DNA reads TGTGCTAGTGGTTTGTCTTTAGCGGGAGAGACCCAGTACTTC. The chain is built from TRBV12-5 and TRBJ2-5, with 7 bases that match TRBD2. The germline CDR1 and CDR2 sequences are LGHNT and FRNRAP. This CDR3 has 14 amino acids. The V gene end was trimmed by 2 bases and the J gene end by 4 bases; junction bases not matched to a gene: 4.